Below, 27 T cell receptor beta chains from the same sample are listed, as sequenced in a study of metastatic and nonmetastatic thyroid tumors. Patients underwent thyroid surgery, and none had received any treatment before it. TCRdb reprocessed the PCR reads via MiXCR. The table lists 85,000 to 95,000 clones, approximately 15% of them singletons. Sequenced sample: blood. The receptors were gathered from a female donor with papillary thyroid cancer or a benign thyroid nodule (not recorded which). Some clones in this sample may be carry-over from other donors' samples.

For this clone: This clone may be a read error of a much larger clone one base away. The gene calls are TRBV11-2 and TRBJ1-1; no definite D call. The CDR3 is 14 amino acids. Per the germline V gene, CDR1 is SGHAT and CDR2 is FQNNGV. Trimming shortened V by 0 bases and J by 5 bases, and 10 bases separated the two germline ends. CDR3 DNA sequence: TGTGCCAGCAGCTTAGAAGGCCTGGTTACTGAAGCTTTCTTT. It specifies CASSLEGLVTEAFF.

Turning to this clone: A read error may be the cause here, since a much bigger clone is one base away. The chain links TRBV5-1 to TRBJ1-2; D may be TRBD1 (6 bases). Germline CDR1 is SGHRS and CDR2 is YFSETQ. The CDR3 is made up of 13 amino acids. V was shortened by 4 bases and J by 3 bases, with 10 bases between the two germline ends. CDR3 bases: TGCGCCAGCAGCCGGGACATTGACTATGGCTACACCTTC. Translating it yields CASSRDIDYGYTF.

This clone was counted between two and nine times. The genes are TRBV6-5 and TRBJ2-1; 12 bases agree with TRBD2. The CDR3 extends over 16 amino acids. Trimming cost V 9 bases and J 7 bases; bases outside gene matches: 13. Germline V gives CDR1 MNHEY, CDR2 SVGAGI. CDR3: CASHRRLAGEANEQFF. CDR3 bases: TGTGCCAGTCACCGACGACTAGCGGGAGAAGCGAATGAGCAGTTCTTC.

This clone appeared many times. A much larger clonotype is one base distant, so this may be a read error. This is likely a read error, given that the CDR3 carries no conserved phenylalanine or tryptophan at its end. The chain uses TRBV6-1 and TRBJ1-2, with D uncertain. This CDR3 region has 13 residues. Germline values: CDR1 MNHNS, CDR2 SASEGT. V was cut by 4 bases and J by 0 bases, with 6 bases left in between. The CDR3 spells CASSAGANYGYTS. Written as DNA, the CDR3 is TGTGCCAGCAGTGCAGGAGCTAACTATGGCTACACCTCC.

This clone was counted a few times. In nucleotides, the CDR3 is TGCGCCAGCAACCCCAGGGGGGCGTACACTGAAGCTTTCTTT. Translation: CASNPRGAYTEAFF. The chain recombines TRBV10-2 with TRBJ1-1; 7 bases match TRBD1. Germline V gene sequence: CDR1 WSHSY, CDR2 SAAADI. V lost 7 bases and J lost 3; bases outside the gene matches: 8. The CDR3 length is 14 residues.

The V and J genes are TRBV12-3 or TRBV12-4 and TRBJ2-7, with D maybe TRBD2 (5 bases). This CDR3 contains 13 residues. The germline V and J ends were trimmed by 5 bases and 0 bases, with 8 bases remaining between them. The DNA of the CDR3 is TGTGCCAGCAGTGTGGACTTCTCCTACGAGCAGTACGTC. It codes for CASSVDFSYEQYV.

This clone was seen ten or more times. CDR3 bases: TGTGCCAGTAGCCCGTCCCTATACAATGAGCAGTTCTTC. Protein product: CASSPSLYNEQFF. The rearrangement joins TRBV19 to TRBJ2-1; D unresolved. V dropped 6 bases and J dropped 4 bases, with 10 bases sitting between them. The CDR3 is 13 amino acids. In germline, CDR1 is LNHDA, CDR2 SQIVND (reference sequence).

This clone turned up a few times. CDR3 residues: CASSRRTYNEQFF. The CDR3 DNA reads TGCGCCAGCAGCCGGCGGACCTACAATGAGCAGTTCTTC. V is TRBV10-1 and J is TRBJ2-1; D not resolved. Germline loops: CDR1 WNHNN, CDR2 SYGVQD (reference sequence). Deletions cut 6 bases from V and 2 bases from J, with 8 bases between. This CDR3 region has 13 residues.

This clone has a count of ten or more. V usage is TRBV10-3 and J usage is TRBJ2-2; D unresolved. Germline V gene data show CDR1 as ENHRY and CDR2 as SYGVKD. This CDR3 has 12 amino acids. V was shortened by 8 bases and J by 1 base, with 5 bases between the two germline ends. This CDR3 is CAIGWNTGELFF. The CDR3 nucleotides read TGTGCCATCGGATGGAACACCGGGGAGCTGTTTTTT.

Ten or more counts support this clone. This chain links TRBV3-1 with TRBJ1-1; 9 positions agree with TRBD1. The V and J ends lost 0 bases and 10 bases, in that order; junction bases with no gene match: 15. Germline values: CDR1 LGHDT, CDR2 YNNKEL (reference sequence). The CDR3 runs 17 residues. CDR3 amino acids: CASSQDGDRGCSGGAFF. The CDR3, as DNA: TGTGCCAGCAGCCAAGATGGTGACAGGGGGTGTAGTGGTGGAGCTTTCTTT.

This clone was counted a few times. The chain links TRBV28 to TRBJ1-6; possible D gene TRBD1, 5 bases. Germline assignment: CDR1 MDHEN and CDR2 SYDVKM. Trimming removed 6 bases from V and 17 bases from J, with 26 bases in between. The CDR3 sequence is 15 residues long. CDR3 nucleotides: TGTGCCAGCAGCCCAGGGCAAAGGTGGGGGTCACCAATCCACTTT. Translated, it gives CASSPGQRWGSPIHF.

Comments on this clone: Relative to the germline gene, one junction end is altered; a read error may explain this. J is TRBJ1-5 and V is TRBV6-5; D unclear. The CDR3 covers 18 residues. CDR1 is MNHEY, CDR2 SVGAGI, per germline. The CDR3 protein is CASSYDSGRSEGNHPQHF. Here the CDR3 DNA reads TGTGCCAGCAGTTATGACTCAGGTCGCAGTGAGGGCAATCATCCCCAGCATTTT.

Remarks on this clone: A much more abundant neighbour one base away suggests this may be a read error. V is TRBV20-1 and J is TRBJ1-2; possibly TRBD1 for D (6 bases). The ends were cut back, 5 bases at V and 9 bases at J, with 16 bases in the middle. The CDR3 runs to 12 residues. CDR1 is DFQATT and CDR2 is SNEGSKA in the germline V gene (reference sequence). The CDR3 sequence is CSAGEGGSCYTF. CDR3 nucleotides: TGCAGTGCTGGGGAGGGGGGTTCCTGCTACACCTTC.

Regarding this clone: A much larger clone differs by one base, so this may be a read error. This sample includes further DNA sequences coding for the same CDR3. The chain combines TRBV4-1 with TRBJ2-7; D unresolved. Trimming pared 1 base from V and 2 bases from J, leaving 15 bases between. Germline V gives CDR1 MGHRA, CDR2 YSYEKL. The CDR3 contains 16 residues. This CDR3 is CASSQVAGRITYEQYF. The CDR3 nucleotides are TGCGCCAGCAGCCAAGTCGCTGGCAGGATCACCTACGAGCAGTACTTC.

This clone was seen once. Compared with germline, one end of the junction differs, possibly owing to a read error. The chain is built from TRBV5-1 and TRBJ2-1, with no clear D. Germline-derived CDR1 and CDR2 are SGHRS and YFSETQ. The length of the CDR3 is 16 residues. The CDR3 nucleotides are TGCGTCAGCAGCTCGATAGGCACTCGCTCATACAATGAGCAGTTCTTC. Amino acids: CVSSSIGTRSYNEQFF.

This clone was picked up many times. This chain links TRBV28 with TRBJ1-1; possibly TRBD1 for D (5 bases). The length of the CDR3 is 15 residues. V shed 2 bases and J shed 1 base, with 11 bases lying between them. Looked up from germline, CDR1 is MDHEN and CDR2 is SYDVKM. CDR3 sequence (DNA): TGTGCCAGCAGTTTACAGCGGGGCAGGAACACTGAAGCTTTCTTT. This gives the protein CASSLQRGRNTEAFF.

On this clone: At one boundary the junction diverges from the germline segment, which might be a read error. The CDR3 loop reads CASRYTAGGTDKQYF. The CDR3 DNA is TGCGCCAGCAGATATACAGCGGGGGGCACAGATAAGCAGTATTTT. The chain links TRBV5-1 to TRBJ2-3, with 9 positions matching TRBD2. Germline CDR1 SGHRS, CDR2 YFSETQ. The CDR3 covers 15 residues.

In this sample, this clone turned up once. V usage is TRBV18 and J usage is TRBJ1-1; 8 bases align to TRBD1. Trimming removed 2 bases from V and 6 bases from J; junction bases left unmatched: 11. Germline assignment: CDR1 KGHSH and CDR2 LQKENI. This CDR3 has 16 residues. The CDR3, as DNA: TGTGCCAGCTCACCAGCACGAGGACAGGGCTCCTCTGAAGCTTTCTTT. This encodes CASSPARGQGSSEAFF. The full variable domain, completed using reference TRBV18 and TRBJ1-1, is NAGVMQNPRHLVRRRGQEARLRCSPMKGHSHVYWYRQLPEEGLKFMVYLQKENIIDESGMPKERFSAEFPKEGPSILRIQQVVRGDSAAYFCASSPARGQGSSEAFFGQGTRLTVV.

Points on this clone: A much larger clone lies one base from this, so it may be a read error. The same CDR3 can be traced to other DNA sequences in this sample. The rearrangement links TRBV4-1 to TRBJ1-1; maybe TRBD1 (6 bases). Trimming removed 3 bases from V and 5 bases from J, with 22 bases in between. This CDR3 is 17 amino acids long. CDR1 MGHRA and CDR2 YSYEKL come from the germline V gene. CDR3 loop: CASSQPGTGRRRTEAFF. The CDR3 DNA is TGCGCCAGCAGCCAGCCCGGTACAGGGCGGAGGAGGACTGAAGCTTTCTTT.

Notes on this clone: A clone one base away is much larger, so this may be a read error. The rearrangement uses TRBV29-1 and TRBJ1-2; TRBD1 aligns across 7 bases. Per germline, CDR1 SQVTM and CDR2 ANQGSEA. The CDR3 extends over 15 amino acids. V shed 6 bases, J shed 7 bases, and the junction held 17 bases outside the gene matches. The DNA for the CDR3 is TGCAGCGTCCCAACACAGGGGCTGATCCCGGGTGGCTACACCTTC. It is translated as CSVPTQGLIPGGYTF.

In DNA, the CDR3 is TGTGCCTGGAGTCCTACAAGGGCGGGGGGCATTCAGTACTTC. Translated: CAWSPTRAGGIQYF. The chain recombines TRBV30 with TRBJ2-4, with 8 nucleotides matching TRBD2. The CDR3 is 14 amino acids. V shed 2 bases and J 9 bases; nucleotides not matched to a gene: 9. From germline, CDR1 is GTSNPN and CDR2 SVGIG (reference sequence).

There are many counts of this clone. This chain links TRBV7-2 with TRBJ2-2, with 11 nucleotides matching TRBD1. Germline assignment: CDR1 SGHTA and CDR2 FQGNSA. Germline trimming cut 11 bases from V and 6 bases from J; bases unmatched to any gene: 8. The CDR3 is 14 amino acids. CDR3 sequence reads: CARTGTGGAGELFF. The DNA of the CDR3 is TGTGCCCGGACGGGGACAGGGGGGGCCGGGGAGCTGTTTTTT.

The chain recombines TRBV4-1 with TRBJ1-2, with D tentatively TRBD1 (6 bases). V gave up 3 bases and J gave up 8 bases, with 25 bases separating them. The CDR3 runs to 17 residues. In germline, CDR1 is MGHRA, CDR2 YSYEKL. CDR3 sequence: CASSHGPGGSGVIGYTF. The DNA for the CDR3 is TGCGCCAGCAGCCACGGCCCGGGGGGGTCAGGGGTGATCGGCTACACCTTC.

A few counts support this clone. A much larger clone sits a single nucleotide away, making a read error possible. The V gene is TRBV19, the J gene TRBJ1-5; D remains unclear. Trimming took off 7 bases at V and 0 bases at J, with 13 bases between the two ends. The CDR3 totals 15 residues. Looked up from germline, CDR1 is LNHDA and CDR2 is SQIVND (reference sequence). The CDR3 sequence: CASMHLSYSNQPQHF. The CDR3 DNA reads TGTGCCAGTATGCATCTAAGTTATAGCAATCAGCCCCAGCATTTT.

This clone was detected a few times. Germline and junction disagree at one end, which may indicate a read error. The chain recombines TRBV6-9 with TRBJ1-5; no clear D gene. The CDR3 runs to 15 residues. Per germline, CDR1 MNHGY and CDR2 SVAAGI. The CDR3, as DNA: TGTGCCAGCAGTTATTCGTCCGGAGGGAATCGGCCCCAGCATTTT. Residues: CASSYSSGGNRPQHF.

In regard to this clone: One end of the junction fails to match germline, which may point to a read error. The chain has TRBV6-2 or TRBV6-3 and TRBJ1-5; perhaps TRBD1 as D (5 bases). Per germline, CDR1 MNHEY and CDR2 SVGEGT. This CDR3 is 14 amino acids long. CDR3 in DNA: TGTGCCATCCAAGGGAAGGGGAGGGATCAGCACCAGCATTTT. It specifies CAIQGKGRDQHQHF.

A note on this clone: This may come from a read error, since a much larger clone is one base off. The CDR3 DNA follows: TGTGCCAGTAATCAGGGACAAGAGACCCTGTACTTC. This gives the protein CASNQGQETLYF. J is TRBJ2-5 and V is TRBV19; tentative D call: TRBD1 (6 bases). CDR3 length: 12 residues. Germline V lookup: CDR1 LNHDA, CDR2 SQIVND (reference sequence).